This T cell receptor (beta chain) was obtained from a study of T-cell reconstitution after alpha-beta-depleted transplantation in children. This clonotype came up a few times. Trimming removed 7 bases from V and 2 bases from J; junction bases left unmatched: 16. The CDR3 totals 18 residues. Germline V gives CDR1 DFQATT, CDR2 SNEGSKA (reference sequence). The TCRbeta library incorporated unique molecular identifiers. TCRdb re-derived calls from the PCR reads in MiXCR, one entry per CDR3 protein. Seen here are about 400,000 distinct CDR3 sequences, around 15% observed once, and the top ten hold approximately 29%.

The TCR sequence derives from a boy under two years old who had a stem cell transplant for Wiskott-Aldrich syndrome, so the T cells may come from the graft donor. Material: PBMCs, mostly from graft donor cells, obtained 360 days after TCRalphabeta/CD19-depleted stem cell transplant. This chain uses TRBV20-1 with TRBJ2-7, with 14 bases matching TRBD2. The CDR3 here is CSVASGTSGRGGTYEQYF. CDR3 DNA sequence: TGCAGTGTTGCCTCCGGGACTAGCGGGAGAGGCGGTACCTACGAGCAGTACTTC.